One and the same sample provided the 2 T cell receptor beta chains below, sequenced in a study of cytomegalovirus exposure and HLA in healthy donors. Both 60 Vbeta primers and 13 Jbeta primers went into the PCR. Repertoires were generated with immunoSEQ multiplex PCR, while TCRdb's copy carries only in-frame clones and drops some. This sample carries 200,000 or so clones, with 0.9% to 1.4% going to the ten biggest clones. Sequencing was done on a sample of PBMCs. The receptors were sampled from a girl under 10 years old in good health and CMV-seropositive.

The rearrangement uses TRBV27 and TRBJ2-7, with 7 bases matching TRBD1. Losses at the gene ends were 6 bases for V and 1 base for J; bases not matched to a gene: 15. This CDR3 is built from 17 residues. The germline CDR1 and CDR2 sequences are MNHEY and SMNVEV (reference sequence). The CDR3 spells CASSSNIDRVFSYEQYF. The CDR3 bases are TGTGCCAGCAGCTCAAACATTGACAGGGTTTTTTCCTACGAGCAGTACTTC.

The chain couples TRBV4-2 to TRBJ2-3, with D perhaps matching TRBD2 (5 bases). V was cut by 1 base and J by 6 bases, with 14 bases left in between. This CDR3 region has 15 residues. Germline CDR1 and CDR2: LGHNA and YNFKEQ. CDR3: CASSQAVGSVDTQYF. The CDR3 DNA sequence: TGTGCCAGCAGCCAAGCGGTTGGTAGCGTTGATACGCAGTATTTT.